One and the same sample provided the 25 T cell receptor beta chains below, sequenced in a study of blood T cell repertoires in COVID-19. Assay used: immunoSEQ multiplex PCR; TCRdb lists only in-frame clones, some missing. The sample holds just under 150,000 clones; 87% are singletons and the top ten take over 0.75%. Sequenced: peripheral blood. The receptor set was obtained from a woman between 45 and 60 years old with acute or convalescent COVID-19.

The chain recombines TRBV6-5 with TRBJ2-1, with TRBD2 as a possible D gene (5 bases). V lost 9 bases, J lost 5 bases, and 14 bases lay in between. The CDR3 length is 13 residues. CDR1 and CDR2 (germline): MNHEY, SVGAGI. CDR3 DNA: TGTGCCAGTGCCCTTGGGAGAAACAATGAGCAGTTCTTC. This encodes CASALGRNNEQFF.

This clone was found a few times. The rearrangement uses TRBV18 and TRBJ1-1; D is unresolved. This CDR3 region has 16 residues. The V gene's germline CDR1 is KGHSH and CDR2 LQKENI. Between the trimmed V and J ends, which lost 1 base and 1 base, there was a span of 13 bases. The CDR3 DNA reads as TGTGCCAGCTCACCACGAGTCCGAGGCCAGAACACTGAAGCTTTCTTT. This translates into CASSPRVRGQNTEAFF.

The chain joins TRBV19 to TRBJ1-2; 11 nucleotides match TRBD1. V was pared by 3 bases and J by 2 bases, with 11 bases of the junction left unmatched. Germline CDR1 reads LNHDA; CDR2 reads SQIVND (reference sequence). The CDR3 is 18 residues long. CDR3 sequence: CASSISGTGGPLNYGYTF. In DNA, the CDR3 is TGTGCCAGTAGTATCTCCGGGACAGGGGGTCCCCTAAACTATGGCTACACCTTC.

This chain joins TRBV7-3 and TRBJ2-1; possible D gene TRBD1, 5 bases. V was cut by 5 bases and J by 2 bases, with 16 bases left in between. This CDR3 is built from 16 residues. CDR1 SGHTA and CDR2 FQGTGA come from the germline V gene. The chain's CDR3 is CASSPTTAITYNEQFF. The CDR3 nucleotides read TGTGCCAGCAGCCCGACGACAGCGATCACCTACAATGAGCAGTTCTTC.

This chain joins TRBV28 and TRBJ1-2; a weak D match, TRBD1 (6 bases). With 5 bases removed from V and 2 bases from J, the gap between germline ends came to 12 bases. The CDR3 has 14 residues. The V gene's germline CDR1 is MDHEN and CDR2 SYDVKM. CDR3 in DNA: TGTGCCAGCAGTCGTAGGGGGGGGAACTATGGCTACACCTTC. Amino acid sequence: CASSRRGGNYGYTF.

The genes are TRBV3-1 (or the pseudogene TRBV3-2) and TRBJ2-7, with a possible D match to TRBD1 (5 bases). Germline-derived CDR1 and CDR2 are LGHDT and YNNKEL (reference sequence). CDR3 length: 13 amino acids. Trimming stripped 2 bases from V and 2 bases from J, with 7 bases between. The CDR3 DNA reads as TGTGCCAGCAGCCAATCAGGGCCCTACGAGCAGTACTTC. It translates to CASSQSGPYEQYF.

The chain recombines TRBV21-1 with TRBJ1-1; the tabulated D call, TRBD1, remains unverified against the DNA. TRBV21-1 represents a pseudogene. This CDR3 comprises 15 residues. The CDR3, as DNA: TGTGCCAGCACCAGGGCTTACCAGGGGGACACTGAAGCTTTCTTT. It encodes CASTRAYQGDTEAFF.

Sample share makes this clone medium-sized. The V gene is TRBV2, the J gene TRBJ1-5; no clear D. The CDR3 sequence is 13 residues long. Germline V gene data show CDR1 as SNHLY and CDR2 as FYNNEI. V was pared by 6 bases and J by 7 bases, with 13 bases between. CDR3 region: CASRAAPMQPQHF. CDR3 DNA sequence: TGTGCCAGCAGAGCGGCTCCGATGCAGCCCCAGCATTTT. The variable domain in full, completed from reference TRBV2 and TRBJ1-5, reads EPEVTQTPSHQVTQMGQEVILRCVPISNHLYFYWYRQILGQKVEFLVSFYNNEISEKSEIFDDQFSVERPDGSNFTLKIRSTKLEDSAMYFCASRAAPMQPQHFGDGTRLSIL.

The sample holds one count of this clone. The V call is TRBV19, the J call TRBJ2-1, with TRBD2 matching 8 bases. CDR3 length: 10 residues. The V and J ends lost 10 bases and 10 bases, in that order; junction bases with no gene match: 3. CDR1 LNHDA and CDR2 SQIVND come from the germline V gene (reference sequence). The CDR3, as DNA: TGTGCCACTGAGCGGGGGGAGCAGTTCTTC. Amino acids: CATERGEQFF.

This clone appeared a single time. The chain couples TRBV18 to TRBJ1-2; maybe TRBD1 (6 bases). Germline CDR1 is KGHSH and CDR2 is LQKENI. The V and J ends lost 2 bases and 0 bases respectively, with 10 bases between them. The CDR3 contains 15 residues. The CDR3, as DNA: TGTGCCAGCTCACCAGGGGGACACGCTAACTATGGCTACACCTTC. As protein: CASSPGGHANYGYTF. Variable domain in full (rest from reference TRBV18 and TRBJ1-2): NAGVMQNPRHLVRRRGQEARLRCSPMKGHSHVYWYRQLPEEGLKFMVYLQKENIIDESGMPKERFSAEFPKEGPSILRIQQVVRGDSAAYFCASSPGGHANYGYTFGSGTRLTVV.

J is TRBJ1-1 and V is TRBV13, with D unresolved. V shed 0 bases and J shed 2 bases, with 10 bases lying between them. Germline V lookup: CDR1 PRHDT, CDR2 FYEKMQ (reference sequence). This CDR3 has 15 residues. The CDR3, as DNA: TGTGCCAGCAGCTTAGGGGAGCCGGGAAACACTGAAGCTTTCTTT. As protein: CASSLGEPGNTEAFF.

A single count supports this clone. The rearrangement uses TRBV5-5 and TRBJ2-7; 10 nucleotides agree with TRBD2. Germline V gene sequence: CDR1 SGHKS, CDR2 YYEKEE (reference sequence). The CDR3 contains 14 residues. The J segment lost 6 bases and the V segment lost 4 bases, leaving 7 bases of the junction unmatched. This CDR3 reads CASSGLAGGLEQYF. For the CDR3, the DNA is TGTGCCAGCAGCGGTTTAGCGGGGGGACTCGAGCAGTACTTC.

The rearrangement joins TRBV6-6 to TRBJ2-7; 8 bases agree with TRBD1. The germline V gene has CDR1 MNHNY and CDR2 SVGAGI (reference sequence). Trimming removed 2 bases from V and 7 bases from J; junction bases left unmatched: 13. The CDR3 sequence is 16 residues long. The CDR3 sequence: CASSYKRSQGDCEQYF. DNA for the CDR3: TGTGCCAGCAGTTACAAGAGGTCACAGGGGGATTGTGAGCAGTACTTC.

V and J are TRBV7-3 and TRBJ1-1; D remains unclear. Trimming shortened V by 0 bases and J by 4 bases, and 12 bases separated the two germline ends. The germline V gene has CDR1 SGHTA and CDR2 FQGTGA. The CDR3 has 15 residues. CDR3 nucleotides: TGTGCCAGCAGCTTAACCCGCGGGGATATCACTGAAGCTTTCTTT. It is translated as CASSLTRGDITEAFF.

The chain employs TRBV7-3 and TRBJ2-7, with TRBD2 as a possible D gene (5 bases). Deletions cut 5 bases from V and 6 bases from J, with 14 bases between. Germline V lookup: CDR1 SGHTA, CDR2 FQGTGA. There are 13 residues in the CDR3. CDR3 residues: CASSQAPRGEQYF. The DNA for the CDR3 is TGTGCCAGCAGCCAAGCTCCCCGGGGCGAGCAGTACTTC.

The chain uses TRBV10-2 and TRBJ2-2, with D perhaps matching TRBD2 (6 bases). The V and J ends lost 6 bases and 0 bases respectively, with 17 bases between them. The CDR3 has 17 amino acids. Germline loops: CDR1 WSHSY, CDR2 SAAADI. The CDR3 DNA reads TGCGCCAGCAGCGGTGGACCGGGACTCCCGAACACCGGGGAGCTGTTTTTT. Its protein is CASSGGPGLPNTGELFF.

The chain couples TRBV6-5 to TRBJ1-2; TRBD1 is a possible D gene (5 bases). CDR3 length: 15 amino acids. V gave up 2 bases and J gave up 3 bases, with 13 bases separating them. CDR1 and CDR2 (germline): MNHEY, SVGAGI. CDR3 bases: TGTGCCAGCAGTTACGGGGAGGGACGTTACTATGGCTACACCTTC. It codes for CASSYGEGRYYGYTF.

The chain links TRBV6-4 to TRBJ1-1, with 9 positions matching TRBD1. Unmatched junction bases numbered 2, after V lost 2 bases and J lost 10 bases. The germline CDR1 and CDR2 sequences are MRHNA and SNTAGT. The CDR3 runs to 12 residues. The CDR3 DNA reads TGTGCCAGCAGTGACGGACAGGGGCGAGCTTTCTTT. This translates into CASSDGQGRAFF.

The rearrangement uses TRBV5-6 and TRBJ1-5; the match to TRBD1 covers 9 bases. Trimming removed 2 bases from V and 6 bases from J; junction bases left unmatched: 6. The CDR3 runs to 15 residues. Germline V lookup: CDR1 SGHDT, CDR2 YYEEEE. The chain's CDR3 is CASSFTGGAVQPQHF. In DNA, the CDR3 is TGTGCCAGCAGCTTTACAGGGGGCGCGGTTCAGCCCCAGCATTTT.

This sequence joins TRBV7-5 and TRBJ1-5. TRBV7-5 is given as a pseudogene. This CDR3 contains 16 residues. Here the CDR3 reads CARSTDPGESNQPQHF. CDR3 coding DNA: TGTGCCAGAAGCACCGACCCGGGGGAGAGCAATCAGCCCCAGCATTTT.

The chain links TRBV29-1 to TRBJ2-7; a possible D gene is TRBD2 (6 bases). The CDR3 contains 11 residues. The germline V and J ends were trimmed by 3 bases and 3 bases, with 6 bases remaining between them. The germline gives CDR1 SQVTM, CDR2 ANQGSEA. The CDR3: CSVDGGYEQYF. The CDR3 DNA sequence: TGCAGCGTTGACGGGGGCTACGAGCAGTACTTC.

This rearrangement joins TRBV7-3 to TRBJ2-3; 10 bases agree with TRBD2. Trimming cost V 5 bases and J 3 bases; bases outside gene matches: 8. Looked up from germline, CDR1 is SGHTA and CDR2 is FQGTGA. The CDR3 runs to 16 residues. CDR3 protein: CASSPLAGGRTDTQYF. The CDR3 bases are TGTGCCAGCAGCCCATTAGCGGGGGGAAGGACAGATACGCAGTATTTT.

V and J are TRBV7-8 and TRBJ2-2, with a possible D match to TRBD1 (6 bases). CDR1 and CDR2 (germline): SGHVS, FQNEAQ. Trimming took 5 bases from V and 4 from J, leaving 14 bases between them. This CDR3 has 15 residues. The CDR3, as DNA: TGTGCCAGCAGCCATAACACAGGGCTCACCGGGGAGCTGTTTTTT. This sequence encodes CASSHNTGLTGELFF. Looking up the rest from reference TRBV7-8 and TRBJ2-2 gives the full variable domain: GAGVSQSPRYKVAKRGQDVALRCDPISGHVSLFWYQQALGQGPEFLTYFQNEAQLDKSGLPSDRFFAERPEGSVSTLKIQRTQQEDSAVYLCASSHNTGLTGELFFGEGSRLTVL.

This rearrangement joins TRBV23-1 to TRBJ1-1, with D maybe TRBD1 (6 bases). TRBV23-1 is designated an ORF whose function remains uncertain. V lost 6 bases and J 0 bases, leaving 8 bases between the germline ends. CDR3 length: 13 amino acids. The CDR3 bases are TGCGCCAGCAGAGGGGACATGAACACTGAAGCTTTCTTT. This codes for CASRGDMNTEAFF.

The rearrangement uses TRBV2 and TRBJ1-5; TRBD1 might be the D (6 bases). This CDR3 spans 14 amino acids. CDR1 is SNHLY and CDR2 is FYNNEI in the germline V gene. Trimming pared 2 bases from V and 1 base from J, leaving 6 bases between. DNA of the CDR3: TGTGCCAGCAGTGAACAGGGGAGCAATCAGCCCCAGCATTTT. Amino acid sequence: CASSEQGSNQPQHF.